This TCR beta chain emerged from a study of blood T cell repertoires in COVID-19. The overall study: Donors in the United States, Italy and Spain gave samples during acute or convalescent COVID-19. Sources were T cells, B-cell-depleted T cells, or PBMCs; the material itself was cDNA or gDNA.

As originally analysed: Estimation of nucleated cell counts was performed using reference gene primer amplification. Here immunoSEQ multiplex PCR was the method, and the copy in TCRdb shows in-frame clones only, minus some. The V and J calls and the clone size are those of that table, but D and trimming were determined from the DNA. The profile covers 60,000 to 65,000 clones, with about 73% appearing a single time and approximately 28% taken by the ten largest. The specimen sequenced was peripheral blood. The clonotype was recovered from an elderly woman with acute or convalescent COVID-19.

The CDR3 nucleotides read TGTGCCAGCAGCCAAGTAAGACCGGGGGGGCAGAACACCGGGGAGCTGTTTTTT. Translation gives CASSQVRPGGQNTGELFF. This chain links TRBV3-1 (or the pseudogene TRBV3-2) with TRBJ2-2; the match to TRBD2 covers 8 bases. The CDR3 consists of 18 residues. Per the germline V gene, CDR1 is LGHDT and CDR2 is YNNKEL (reference sequence). V shed 1 base and J 1 base; nucleotides not matched to a gene: 8.